The entry that follows covers one T cell receptor beta chain sequence. Sequencing used immunoSEQ multiplex PCR; TCRdb keeps in-frame clones, though not all of them. The sample holds about 91,000 clones; about 85% are singletons and the top ten take about 4.5%. The source of the sample is a study of blood T cell repertoires in COVID-19. CDR1 is SGHNT, CDR2 YYREEE, per germline (reference sequence). V was clipped by 4 bases and J by 5 bases, with 15 bases between them. This CDR3 spans 15 amino acids. The TCR sequence derives from a man between 70 and 80 years old with acute or convalescent COVID-19. This chain links TRBV5-4 with TRBJ2-2; the D is unclear. Input material: peripheral blood. The CDR3 DNA reads as TGTGCCAGCAGCCCCGCCCGGGTGAGAACCGGGGAGCTGTTTTTT. It translates to CASSPARVRTGELFF.